This T cell receptor (beta chain) was retrieved from a study of blood T cells in healthy people across ages. PCR was performed a second time for 7 to 11 cycles using a sample-barcoded 5' primer and a J-beta primer mix. Every cDNA molecule bore a tag from a template-switch adaptor containing 12 random nucleotides. TCRdb independently ran MiXCR on the 5' RACE reads; one entry per CDR3 protein. The table has approximately 780,000 distinct CDR3 sequences, roughly 25% seen once; the top ten hold under 3%. V lost 4 bases and J 8 bases, leaving 14 bases between the germline ends. The V gene's germline CDR1 is SGHTA and CDR2 FQGNSA. The CDR3 totals 14 residues. These records were also assigned to another study, of T cells of mothers and their children.

The chain is built from TRBV7-2 and TRBJ1-4, with no clear D. The clonotype originates from a boy between 10 and 17 years old in good health. The sample was blood. Here the CDR3 reads CASSSRRNAEKLFF. The CDR3 DNA reads as TGTGCCAGCAGCTCCCGTCGGAATGCAGAAAAACTGTTTTTT. The whole variable domain, remainder taken from reference TRBV7-2 and TRBJ1-4, is GAGVSQSPSNKVTEKGKDVELRCDPISGHTALYWYRQSLGQGLEFLIYFQGNSAPDKSGLPSDRFSAERTGGSVSTLTIQRTQQEDSAVYLCASSSRRNAEKLFFGSGTQLSVL.